This T cell receptor beta chain was captured in a study of T cell changes during pregnancy in multiple sclerosis. This table comes from immunoSEQ multiplex PCR, and its TCRdb copy is limited to in-frame clones, with some not included. This repertoire shows fewer than 65,000 clones, 91% found once; its top ten account for 0.6% to 0.8%. The CDR3 length is 13 residues. Germline CDR1 is MNHEY and CDR2 is SVGAGI. The V gene end was trimmed by 7 bases and the J gene end by 5 bases; junction bases not matched to a gene: 2. The sequences come from CD4+ T cells from peripheral blood mononuclear cells, collected in the first trimester of pregnancy. This sequence was found in a female donor with multiple sclerosis, enrolled in a pregnancy study. The rearrangement joins TRBV6-5 to TRBJ2-4; 10 nucleotides match TRBD1. CDR3 DNA: TGTGCCAGCATCGGGACAGGGGAAAACATTCAGTACTTC. As protein: CASIGTGENIQYF.